This T cell receptor (beta chain) comes out of a study of control samples from healthy donors and cancer patients. Sequenced by immunoSEQ multiplex PCR; TCRdb stores in-frame clones only, minus some. The table lists more than 95,000 clones, approximately 95% of them singletons. This CDR3 comprises 15 residues. Looked up from germline, CDR1 is SGHTA and CDR2 is FQGNSA. With 1 base clipped from V and 4 bases from J, the junction kept 2 bases outside the gene matches. Sequencing input: blood. The TCR comes from a young man in good health. The V gene is TRBV7-2, the J gene TRBJ2-3; 10 positions match TRBD2. CDR3 DNA sequence: TGTGCCAGCAGCTTAGTTCTAGCGGGAGCAGATACGCAGTATTTT. Translating gives CASSLVLAGADTQYF.